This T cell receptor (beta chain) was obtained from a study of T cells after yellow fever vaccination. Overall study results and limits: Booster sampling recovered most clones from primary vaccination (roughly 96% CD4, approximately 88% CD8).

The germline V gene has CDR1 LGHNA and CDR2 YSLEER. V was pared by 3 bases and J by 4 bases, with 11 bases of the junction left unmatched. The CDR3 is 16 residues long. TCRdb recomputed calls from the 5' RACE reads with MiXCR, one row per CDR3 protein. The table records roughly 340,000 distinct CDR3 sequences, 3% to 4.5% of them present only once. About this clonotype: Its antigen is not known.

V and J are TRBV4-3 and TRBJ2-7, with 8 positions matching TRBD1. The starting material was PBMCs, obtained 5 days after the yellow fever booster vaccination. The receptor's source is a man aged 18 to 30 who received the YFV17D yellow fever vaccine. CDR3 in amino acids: CASSHLTGGNFYEQYF. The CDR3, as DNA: TGCGCCAGCAGCCACCTTACAGGGGGAAATTTTTACGAGCAGTACTTC.